Listed below are T cell receptor beta chains from one sample, sequenced in a study of T cells after yellow fever vaccination. TCRdb re-called the 5' RACE reads through MiXCR, storing one row per CDR3 protein. The table has approximately 70,000 distinct CDR3 sequences, under 8% seen once. Sequenced material: CD8+ T cells sorted from PBMCs, taken about 41 days after the first yellow fever vaccination. The receptors were gathered from a man between 18 and 29 years old who received the YFV17D yellow fever vaccine. The CDR3 runs from the conserved cysteine through the conserved F or W. The D gene is left open where the match is weak. Clone size, where shown, is once, few, many, or a class for clones that have expanded.

v_call	clone_size	d_call	j_call	cdr3_aa	cdr3_nt
TRBV4-3	few	.	TRBJ1-2	CASSTGRGPHYGYTF	TGCGCCAGCAGCACCGGGCGAGGGCCTCACTATGGCTACACCTTC
TRBV5-3	.	TRBD2	TRBJ2-1	CARSPGLAEREQFF	TGTGCCAGGAGCCCTGGACTAGCGGAGCGCGAGCAGTTCTTC
TRBV5-1	.	.	TRBJ1-1	CASSFLRVSTNTEAFF	TGCGCCAGCAGCTTCCTCAGGGTCTCGACGAACACTGAAGCTTTCTTT
TRBV10-3	few	.	TRBJ1-1	CAISAAALDTEAFF	TGTGCCATCAGTGCCGCAGCTCTGGACACTGAAGCTTTCTTT
TRBV6-5	few	.	TRBJ1-6	CASSYMVQSSYNSPLHF	TGTGCCAGCAGTTATATGGTGCAAAGCTCCTATAATTCACCCCTCCACTTT
TRBV3-1	many	.	TRBJ2-5	CASSQDGREETQYF	TGTGCCAGCAGCCAAGATGGCAGGGAGGAGACCCAGTACTTC
TRBV25-1	few	TRBD1	TRBJ2-7	CASSEGTGGYEQYF	TGTGCCAGCAGTGAAGGGACAGGGGGCTACGAGCAGTACTTC
TRBV9	few	.	TRBJ2-6	CASSVEPNTRGGANVLTF	TGTGCCAGCAGCGTAGAACCCAACACGCGAGGAGGGGCCAACGTCCTGACTTTC
TRBV10-3	many	.	TRBJ2-7	CAISDLEKQYEQYF	TGTGCCATCAGTGATCTAGAGAAGCAGTACGAGCAGTACTTC
TRBV29-1	many	TRBD2	TRBJ2-3	CSVRTSGGYTDTQYF	TGCAGCGTAAGAACTAGCGGGGGTTACACAGATACGCAGTATTTT
TRBV20-1	medium-sized	TRBD1	TRBJ2-7	CSARTGIRYEQYF	TGCAGTGCTAGGACAGGGATCCGCTACGAGCAGTACTTC
TRBV13	.	.	TRBJ2-1	CASSVGSGEQFF	TGTGCCAGCAGCGTAGGCTCGGGTGAGCAGTTCTTC
TRBV19	many	.	TRBJ1-6	CASSPAGRASPLHF	TGTGCCAGTAGTCCAGCAGGTCGGGCTTCACCCCTCCACTTT
TRBV4-3	.	.	TRBJ2-3	CASSLEGMSTDTQYF	TGCGCCAGCAGCCTAGAGGGCATGAGCACAGATACGCAGTATTTT
TRBV7-2	few	TRBD1	TRBJ1-2	CASSPLGQGDYGYTF	TGTGCCAGCAGCCCACTCGGACAGGGGGATTATGGCTACACCTTC
TRBV7-6	.	.	TRBJ2-5	CASTPPPGGGETQYF	TGTGCCAGCACCCCCCCGCCCGGAGGCGGGGAGACCCAGTACTTC
TRBV6-5	many	.	TRBJ2-2	CASQFGATGELFF	TGTGCCAGCCAGTTTGGGGCCACCGGGGAGCTGTTTTTT
TRBV19	many	TRBD1	TRBJ2-7	CASSHAGTGSEQYF	TGTGCCAGTAGTCACGCCGGGACAGGGAGCGAGCAGTACTTC
TRBV5-5	.	.	TRBJ1-6	CASSLGDTYNSPLHF	TGTGCCAGCAGCTTGGGGGACACTTATAATTCACCCCTCCACTTT
TRBV7-2	many	.	TRBJ2-7	CASSFSSYEQYF	TGTGCCAGCAGCTTCAGCTCCTACGAGCAGTACTTC
TRBV6-5	many	.	TRBJ1-5	CASSYSFPPGGNQPQHF	TGTGCCAGCAGTTACTCGTTCCCCCCTGGGGGCAATCAGCCCCAGCATTTT
TRBV12-3/TRBV12-4	many	TRBD1	TRBJ2-5	CASSPLPGQGAETQYF	TGTGCCAGCAGTCCCTTACCGGGACAGGGGGCTGAGACCCAGTACTTC
TRBV6-4	many	.	TRBJ2-6	CASTSRDGTGANVLTF	TGTGCCAGCACTAGTCGGGACGGAACTGGGGCCAACGTCCTGACTTTC